This T cell receptor beta chain was documented in a study of cytomegalovirus exposure and HLA in healthy donors. Overall study findings and caveats: TCR beta sequences reportedly predicted the HLA-A and HLA-B alleles of most subjects accurately.

The PCR ran on 60 Vbeta and 13 Jbeta primers. TCRdb's copy holds only in-frame clones and misses some; the assay was immunoSEQ multiplex PCR. The sample includes 55,000 to 85,000 clones. Germline V lookup: CDR1 LGHNA, CDR2 YNFKEQ. The CDR3 spans 15 residues. Losses at the gene ends were 5 bases for V and 4 bases for J; bases not matched to a gene: 9. Concerning this clone itself: What it binds is unknown.

The chain uses TRBV4-2 and TRBJ1-2; 8 nucleotides agree with TRBD1. The origin of this receptor is a woman aged 30 to 39 in good health and CMV-seronegative. Sequenced: PBMCs. As DNA, the CDR3 is TGTGCCAGCAGCGAACGACAGGGGCAATTCTATGGCTACACCTTC. It is translated as CASSERQGQFYGYTF.